Presented here are 6 T cell receptor beta chains from one specimen sequenced in a study of cytomegalovirus exposure and HLA in healthy donors. A multiplex PCR was run with 60 Vbeta primers and 13 Jbeta primers. Sequencing was performed with immunoSEQ multiplex PCR; in TCRdb, only in-frame clones are kept and a portion is missing. The sample holds roughly 150,000 clones; over 60% are singletons and the top ten take 10% to 15%. Specimen: PBMCs. These receptors all stem from a man between 40 and 49 years old in good health and CMV-seropositive.

V is TRBV28 and J is TRBJ2-1, with 7 bases matching TRBD2. V gave up 2 bases and J gave up 10 bases; unmatched junction bases: 5. The germline V gene has CDR1 MDHEN and CDR2 SYDVKM. The CDR3 length is 13 residues. The chain's CDR3 is CASSLGLVREQFF. DNA for the CDR3: TGTGCCAGCAGTTTAGGACTAGTACGGGAGCAGTTCTTC.

The chain uses TRBV11-3 and TRBJ2-7, with a possible D match to TRBD2 (6 bases). The V end lost 1 base, the J end lost 6 bases, and 10 bases lay between the germline ends. This CDR3 is built from 13 residues. Germline V gene sequence: CDR1 SGHNT, CDR2 YENEEA. The CDR3 DNA reads TGTGCCAGCAGCTTAGTTGGCGGGGCCGAGCAGTACTTC. Protein sequence: CASSLVGGAEQYF.

The chain combines TRBV10-2 with TRBJ2-7, with TRBD2 identical over 15 bases. The CDR3 runs to 14 residues. Trimming cost V 8 bases and J 6 bases; bases outside gene matches: 5. The germline gives CDR1 WSHSY, CDR2 SAAADI. CDR3 protein: CASVSGLAGGEQYF. The CDR3 DNA follows: TGCGCCAGCGTTTCGGGACTAGCGGGAGGCGAGCAGTACTTC.

This clone has just one count. V is TRBV28 and J is TRBJ2-7; 10 bases agree with TRBD2. The CDR3 contains 15 residues. J was trimmed by 3 bases and V by 2 bases; bases with no gene match: 4. Germline V gives CDR1 MDHEN, CDR2 SYDVKM. The CDR3 reads CASSLGLAGVYEQYF. The CDR3 DNA sequence: TGTGCCAGCAGTTTAGGGCTAGCGGGGGTCTACGAGCAGTACTTC.

The rearrangement joins TRBV28 to TRBJ1-5; D is uncertain. This CDR3 has 13 amino acids. Trimming shortened V by 4 bases and J by 0 bases, and 4 bases separated the two germline ends. Germline-derived CDR1 and CDR2 are MDHEN and SYDVKM. DNA for the CDR3: TGTGCCAGCAGTTCCGGTAGCAATCAGCCCCAGCATTTT. The encoded protein is CASSSGSNQPQHF.

The chain employs TRBV4-3 and TRBJ2-5, with 9 bases identical to TRBD1. CDR1 LGHNA and CDR2 YSLEER come from the germline V gene. The CDR3 consists of 16 residues. Germline trimming cut 0 bases from V and 5 bases from J; bases unmatched to any gene: 7. Written as DNA, the CDR3 is TGCGCCAGCAGCCAAGATGGGACAGGGTCGGGGGAGACCCAGTACTTC. Amino acid sequence: CASSQDGTGSGETQYF.